The source of this T cell receptor beta chain is a study of cytomegalovirus exposure and HLA in healthy donors. As regards this clone: Its target is unknown.

General study results and limits: The authors confirmed in vitro that a few CMV-associated chains were specific for CMV antigens.

Here immunoSEQ multiplex PCR was the method, and the copy in TCRdb shows in-frame clones only, minus some. The table lists 110,000 to 150,000 clones, 90% to 95% of them singletons. Germline values: CDR1 SNHLY, CDR2 FYNNEI. Trimming stripped 4 bases from V and 3 bases from J, with 10 bases between. The CDR3 covers 13 residues. The material sequenced was PBMCs. The clonotype was recovered from a man younger than 35 in good health and CMV-seronegative. The V gene is TRBV2, the J gene TRBJ2-7; D is perhaps TRBD2 (7 bases). CDR3 coding DNA: TGTGCCAGCAGTGCGGGGGGCCGCTACGAGCAGTACTTC. This gives the protein CASSAGGRYEQYF.